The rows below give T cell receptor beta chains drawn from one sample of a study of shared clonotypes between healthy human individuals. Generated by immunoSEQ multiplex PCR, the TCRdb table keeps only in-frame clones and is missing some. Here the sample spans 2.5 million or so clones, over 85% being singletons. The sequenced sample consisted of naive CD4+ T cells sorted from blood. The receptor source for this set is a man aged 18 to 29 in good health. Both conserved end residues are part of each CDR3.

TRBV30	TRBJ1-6	CAWSRDSNSPLHF
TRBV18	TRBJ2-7	CASSLASGEPYEQYF
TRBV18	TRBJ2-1	CASSPIVFGTGISYNEQFF
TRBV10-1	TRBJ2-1	CASSESQGGAERQFF
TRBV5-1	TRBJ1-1	CASSFSGTGNTEAFF
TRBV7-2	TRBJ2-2	CASSFGQGNTGELFF
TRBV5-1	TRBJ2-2	CASSLGLAGNTGELFF
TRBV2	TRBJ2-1	CASSERQRYNEQFF
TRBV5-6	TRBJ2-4	CASSRRELAKNIQYF
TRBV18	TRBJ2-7	CASSPPAPSYEQYF
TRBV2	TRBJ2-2	CASSSGTGTGELFF
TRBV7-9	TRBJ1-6	CASSLAGASSYNSPLHF
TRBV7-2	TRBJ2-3	CASSPRLAGSRNTQYF
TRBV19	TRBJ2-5	CASSPLATQETQYF
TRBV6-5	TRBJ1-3	CASTQPSGNTIYF
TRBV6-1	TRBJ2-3	CASGVRGTDTQYF
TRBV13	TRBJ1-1	CASSSDTNTEAFF
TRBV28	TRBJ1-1	CASGERNTEAFF
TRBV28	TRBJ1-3	CASRRDRAGNTIYF
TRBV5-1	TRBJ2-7	CASSPGTQQEQYF
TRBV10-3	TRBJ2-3	CAISEAVGGVFSTDTQYF
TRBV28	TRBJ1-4	CASNRHEEEKLFF
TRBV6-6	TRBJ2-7	CASSYGTSGSYEQYF
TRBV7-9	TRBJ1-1	CASSTQASTEAFF